The 7 T cell receptor beta chains in this list originate from one sample, sequenced in a study of blood T cell repertoires in COVID-19. Clones were sequenced by immunoSEQ multiplex PCR, and TCRdb holds only the in-frame ones, with some missing. In the table there are more than 300,000 clones, 70% to 90% of which are singletons. The sample taken for sequencing was PBMCs or T cells enriched from blood (not recorded which). Every receptor here comes from a woman aged 18-29 years who had recovered from COVID-19.

The genes are TRBV25-1 and TRBJ1-6, with unresolved D. CDR1 is MGHDK, CDR2 SYGVNS, per germline. The CDR3 runs 14 residues. Trimming cost V 4 bases and J 8 bases, with 12 bases left between them. The CDR3 here is CASSGWQAYSPLHF. The CDR3 nucleotides read TGTGCCAGCAGTGGTTGGCAGGCCTATTCACCCCTCCACTTT.

V and J are TRBV28 and TRBJ1-1, with no clear D. V was shortened by 9 bases and J by 2 bases, with 25 bases between the two germline ends. Germline CDR1 reads MDHEN; CDR2 reads SYDVKM. The CDR3 spans 17 residues. CDR3 amino acids: CASSPGFYSRLNTEAFF. The CDR3 nucleotides read TGTGCCAGTTCTCCGGGGTTTTATAGTAGACTCAACACTGAAGCTTTCTTT.

The chain is built from TRBV3-1 (or the pseudogene TRBV3-2) and TRBJ2-7; D not resolved. Deletions cut 6 bases from V and 5 bases from J, with 14 bases between. Germline loops: CDR1 LGHDT, CDR2 YNNKEL (reference sequence). The CDR3 consists of 13 residues. CDR3 protein: CASSPNTPHEQYF. The CDR3 region has the DNA TGTGCCAGCAGTCCCAACACCCCACACGAGCAGTACTTC.

V and J are TRBV6-9 and TRBJ1-1; 7 bases are shared with TRBD1. The V segment lost 2 bases and the J segment 5 bases; nucleotides outside the gene matches: 11. The CDR3 runs 16 residues. From germline, CDR1 is MNHGY and CDR2 SVAAGI. The CDR3 DNA is TGTGCCAGCAGTTATAGACAGGACTCCAGGGGGACTGAAGCTTTCTTT. Its translation: CASSYRQDSRGTEAFF.

The rearrangement links TRBV5-6 to TRBJ1-1; D unclear. Trimming took off 0 bases at V and 0 bases at J, with 12 bases between the two ends. The CDR3 length is 16 residues. Germline V gives CDR1 SGHDT, CDR2 YYEEEE. CDR3 region: CASSLGTPTMNTEAFF. The DNA for the CDR3 is TGTGCCAGCAGCTTGGGAACGCCTACGATGAACACTGAAGCTTTCTTT.

This clone was detected once. V usage is TRBV2 and J usage is TRBJ2-5, with a tentative D call TRBD1 (6 bases). Germline V gene lookup returns CDR1 SNHLY and CDR2 FYNNEI. V lost 5 bases and J lost 2, with 15 bases in between. The CDR3 is made up of 15 amino acids. This chain's CDR3 is CASSIDRQLQETQYF. CDR3 DNA: TGTGCCAGCAGTATAGACAGGCAGCTACAAGAGACCCAGTACTTC.

The chain joins TRBV9 to TRBJ1-4, with 11 bases identical to TRBD1. The CDR3 runs to 16 residues. V dropped 0 bases and J dropped 5; count of bases not matched to a gene: 3. Germline assignment: CDR1 SGDLS and CDR2 YYNGEE. The CDR3 protein is CASSVAGQGANEKLFF. In DNA form, the CDR3 reads TGTGCCAGCAGCGTAGCTGGACAGGGGGCGAATGAAAAACTGTTTTTT.